The clone carrying this T cell receptor beta chain was seen repeatedly, ten times or more. Germline V gene lookup returns CDR1 SGHDT and CDR2 YYEEEE. This CDR3 is 16 amino acids long. V lost 1 base, J lost 1 base, and 15 bases lay in between. Unique molecular identifiers were incorporated into the prepared TCRbeta library. TCRdb independently ran MiXCR on the PCR reads; one entry per CDR3 protein. The sample lists 65,000 to 90,000 distinct CDR3 sequences; under 13% were seen once. This sample was included in a study of T-cell reconstitution after alpha-beta-depleted transplantation in children. The rearrangement links TRBV5-6 to TRBJ2-7; TRBD2 is a possible D gene (5 bases). The input for sequencing was PBMCs, taken before TCRalphabeta/CD19-depleted stem cell transplant. This TCR derives from a boy aged 5 to 17 with acute myeloid leukemia, due to receive a stem cell transplant. The CDR3 nucleotides are TGTGCCAGCAGCTTGCTTGGTATGGACTTATCCTACGAGCAGTACTTC. Residues: CASSLLGMDLSYEQYF.